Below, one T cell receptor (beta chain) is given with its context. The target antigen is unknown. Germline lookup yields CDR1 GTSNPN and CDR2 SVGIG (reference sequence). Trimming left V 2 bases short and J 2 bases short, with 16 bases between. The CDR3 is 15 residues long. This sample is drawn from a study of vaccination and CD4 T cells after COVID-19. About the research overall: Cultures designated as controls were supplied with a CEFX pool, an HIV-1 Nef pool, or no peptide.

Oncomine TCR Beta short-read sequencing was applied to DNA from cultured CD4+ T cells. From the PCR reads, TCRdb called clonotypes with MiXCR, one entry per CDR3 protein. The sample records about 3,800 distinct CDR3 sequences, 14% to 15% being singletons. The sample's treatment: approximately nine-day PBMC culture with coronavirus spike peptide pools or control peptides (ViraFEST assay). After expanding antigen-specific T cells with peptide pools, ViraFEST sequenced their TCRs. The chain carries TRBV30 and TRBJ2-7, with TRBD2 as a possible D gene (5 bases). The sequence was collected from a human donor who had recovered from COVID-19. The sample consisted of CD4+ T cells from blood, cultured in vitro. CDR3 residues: CAWSKSRTSPYEQYF. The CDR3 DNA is TGTGCCTGGAGTAAATCCAGGACTTCGCCCTACGAGCAGTACTTC. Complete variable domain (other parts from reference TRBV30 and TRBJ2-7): SQTIHQWPATLVQPVGSPLSLECTVEGTSNPNLYWYRQAAGRGLQLLFYSVGIGQISSEVPQNLSASRPQDRQFILSSKKLLLSDSGFYLCAWSKSRTSPYEQYFGPGTRLTVT.